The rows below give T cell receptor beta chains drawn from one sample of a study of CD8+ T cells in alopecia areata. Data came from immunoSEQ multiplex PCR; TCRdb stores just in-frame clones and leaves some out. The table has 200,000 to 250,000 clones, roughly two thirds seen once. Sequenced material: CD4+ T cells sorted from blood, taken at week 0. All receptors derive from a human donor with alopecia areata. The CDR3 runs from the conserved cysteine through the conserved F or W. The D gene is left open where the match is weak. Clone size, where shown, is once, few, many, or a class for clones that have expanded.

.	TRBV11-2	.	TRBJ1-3	CASSPRHLATIYF	TGTGCCAGCAGCCCCCGACATCTCGCCACCATATATTTT
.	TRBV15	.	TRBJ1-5	CATSRGGPSEEPQHF	TGTGCCACCAGCAGAGGTGGCCCGTCCGAGGAGCCCCAGCATTTT
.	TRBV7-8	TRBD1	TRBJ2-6	CASSFLGQGNSGANVLTF	TGTGCCAGCAGCTTCCTTGGACAGGGGAACTCTGGGGCCAACGTCCTGACTTTC
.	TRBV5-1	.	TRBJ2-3	CASSLNQGDTQYF	TGCGCCAGCAGCCTAAACCAGGGGGATACGCAGTATTTT
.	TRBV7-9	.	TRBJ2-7	CASSLVAGGSEQYF	TGTGCCAGCAGCTTAGTGGCAGGAGGAAGCGAGCAGTACTTC
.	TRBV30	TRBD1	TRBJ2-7	CAWSDRGRTYEQYF	TGTGCCTGGAGTGACAGGGGGCGGACCTACGAGCAGTACTTC
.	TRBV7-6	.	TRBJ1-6	CASSLEVDSPLHF	TGTGCCAGCAGCTTAGAGGTGGATTCACCCCTCCACTTT
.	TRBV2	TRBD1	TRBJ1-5	CASRWGQGDQPQHF	TGTGCCAGCAGGTGGGGACAGGGTGATCAGCCCCAGCATTTT
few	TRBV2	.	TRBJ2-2	CASKIGGGELFF	TGTGCCAGCAAGATAGGCGGCGGGGAGCTGTTTTTT
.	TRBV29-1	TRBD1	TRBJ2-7	CSAGTAQFRYF	TGCAGCGCGGGGACAGCCCAATTTAGGTACTTC
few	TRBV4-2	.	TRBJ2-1	CASSQAGVEDEQFF	TGTGCCAGCAGCCAAGCGGGGGTCGAGGATGAGCAGTTCTTC
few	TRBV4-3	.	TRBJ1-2	CASSQDIRSSGYTF	TGCGCCAGCAGCCAAGACATCAGGTCCAGTGGCTACACCTTC
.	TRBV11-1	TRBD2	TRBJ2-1	CASSLGGSSYNEQFF	TGTGCCAGCAGCTTGGGCGGGAGCTCCTACAATGAGCAGTTCTTC
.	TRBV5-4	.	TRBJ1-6	CASSLNNSPLHF	TGTGCCAGCAGTCTGAATAATTCACCCCTCCACTTT
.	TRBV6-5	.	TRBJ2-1	CASSYSRTIDEQFF	TGTGCCAGCAGTTACTCCAGAACCATCGATGAGCAGTTCTTC
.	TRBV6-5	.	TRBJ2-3	CASSAQFTDTQYF	TGTGCCAGCAGTGCTCAGTTCACAGATACGCAGTATTTT
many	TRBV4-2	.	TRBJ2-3	CASSQGSSRDTQYF	TGTGCCAGCAGCCAGGGGTCCTCTCGTGATACGCAGTATTTT
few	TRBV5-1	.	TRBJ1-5	CASSSGGMGQPQHF	TGCGCCAGCAGCTCTGGGGGGATGGGTCAGCCCCAGCATTTT
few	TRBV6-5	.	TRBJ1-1	CASSFDRVRTEAFF	TGTGCCAGCTCCTTTGACCGGGTGCGCACTGAAGCTTTCTTT
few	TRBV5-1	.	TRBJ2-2	CASSFRGPYTGELFF	TGCGCCAGCAGCTTCCGAGGACCCTACACCGGGGAGCTGTTTTTT
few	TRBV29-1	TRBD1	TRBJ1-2	CSVLQGDYGYTF	TGCAGCGTCCTACAGGGGGACTATGGCTACACCTTC
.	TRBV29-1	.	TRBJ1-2	CSVQVGTGGYTF	TGCAGCGTTCAAGTAGGAACCGGTGGCTACACCTTC
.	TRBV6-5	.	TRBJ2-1	CASSYMVGYNEQFF	TGTGCCAGCAGTTACATGGTCGGATACAATGAGCAGTTCTTC
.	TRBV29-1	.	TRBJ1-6	CSVSEDLDSPLHF	TGCAGCGTTTCCGAGGATTTGGATTCACCCCTCCACTTT
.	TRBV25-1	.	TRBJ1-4	CASSEYTGSGDEKLFF	TGTGCCAGCAGTGAATATACAGGATCTGGGGACGAAAAACTGTTTTTT
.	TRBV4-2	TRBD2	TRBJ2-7	CASSQPAGEYEQYF	TGTGCCAGCAGCCAACCAGCGGGGGAATACGAGCAGTACTTC
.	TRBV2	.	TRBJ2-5	CASSILRETQYF	TGTGCCAGCAGCATTCTGAGGGAGACCCAGTACTTC
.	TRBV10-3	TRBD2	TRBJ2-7	CAIRPDVAGAYEQYF	TGTGCCATCCGACCAGACGTAGCGGGAGCCTACGAGCAGTACTTC
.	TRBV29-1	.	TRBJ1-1	CSASNTEAFF	TGCAGCGCTTCAAACACTGAAGCTTTCTTT
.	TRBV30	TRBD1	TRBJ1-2	CAWTRTGRDGYTF	TGTGCCTGGACGCGGACAGGGCGGGATGGCTACACCTTC
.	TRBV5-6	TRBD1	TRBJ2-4	CASFWDSGSLNIQYF	TGTGCCAGCTTTTGGGACAGTGGGTCACTGAACATTCAGTACTTC
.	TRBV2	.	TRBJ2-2	CASSELANTGELFF	TGTGCCAGCAGTGAACTAGCGAACACCGGGGAGCTGTTTTTT
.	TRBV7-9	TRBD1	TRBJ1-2	CASSFGTAYGYTF	TGTGCCAGCAGCTTTGGGACAGCCTATGGCTACACCTTC
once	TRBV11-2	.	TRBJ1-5	CASSRDGQHQPQHF	TGTGCCAGCAGCCGGGACGGGCAACATCAGCCCCAGCATTTT
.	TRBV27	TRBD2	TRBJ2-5	CASSYTRGVGETQYF	TGTGCCAGCAGTTATACGCGGGGGGTTGGAGAGACCCAGTACTTC
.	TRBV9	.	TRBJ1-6	CASSVVAENSPLHF	TGTGCCAGCAGCGTAGTAGCGGAAAATTCACCCCTCCACTTT
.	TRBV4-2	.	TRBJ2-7	CASSQEGSYEQYF	TGTGCCAGCAGCCAAGAGGGGTCCTACGAGCAGTACTTC
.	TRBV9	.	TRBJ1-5	CASSVDENQPQHF	TGTGCCAGCAGCGTAGACGAAAATCAGCCCCAGCATTTT
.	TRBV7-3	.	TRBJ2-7	CASSASPSSYEQYF	TGTGCCAGCAGCGCGAGCCCCAGCTCCTACGAGCAGTACTTC
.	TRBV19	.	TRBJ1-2	CASKDLYGYTF	TGTGCCAGCAAAGACCTCTATGGCTACACCTTC